This entry lists 5 T cell receptor beta chains sequenced from one sample in a study of blood T cells in healthy people across ages. Primers used in a second PCR of roughly 7 to 12 cycles were a sample-barcoded 5' primer and a J-beta primer mix. In TCRdb, the 5' RACE reads were re-called with MiXCR into one record per CDR3 protein. The sample lists roughly 500,000 distinct CDR3 sequences, about 25% occurring once. Material: blood. The receptors stem from a woman aged 70-85 years in good health.

This rearrangement joins TRBV20-1 to TRBJ2-7; TRBD1 agrees at 8 bases. Germline CDR1 is DFQATT and CDR2 is SNEGSKA (reference sequence). The CDR3 sequence is 13 residues long. After removal of 1 base from V and 3 bases from J, the junction contained 2 bases not matched to a gene. This chain's CDR3 is CSARVDRDYEQYF. CDR3 DNA sequence: TGCAGTGCTAGAGTGGACAGGGACTACGAGCAGTACTTC.

This clonotype showed up just a few times. The rearrangement links TRBV5-6 to TRBJ1-2; unclear D gene. Looked up from germline, CDR1 is SGHDT and CDR2 is YYEEEE. The germline V and J ends were trimmed by 4 bases and 4 bases, with 14 bases remaining between them. The CDR3 consists of 14 residues. CDR3: CASSLRVGIYGYTF. CDR3 nucleotide sequence: TGTGCCAGCAGCCTCCGGGTTGGTATCTATGGCTACACCTTC. Variable domain in full (rest from reference TRBV5-6 and TRBJ1-2): DAGVTQSPTHLIKTRGQQVTLRCSPKSGHDTVSWYQQALGQGPQFIFQYYEEEERQRGNFPDRFSGHQFPNYSSELNVNALLLGDSALYLCASSLRVGIYGYTFGSGTRLTVV.

This chain uses TRBV9 with TRBJ1-4; 8 bases match TRBD1. Germline CDR1 SGDLS, CDR2 YYNGEE. There are 16 residues in the CDR3. The V segment lost 0 bases and the J segment 6 bases; nucleotides outside the gene matches: 7. Written as DNA, the CDR3 is TGTGCCAGCAGCGTAGCCGGGGCAGGGGGCTATGAAAAACTGTTTTTT. Protein sequence: CASSVAGAGGYEKLFF.

J is TRBJ2-7 and V is TRBV18, with TRBD2 identical over 12 bases. TRBJ2-5 matches the DNA end more closely, so the J call is doubtful. From germline, CDR1 is KGHSH and CDR2 LQKENI. The length of the CDR3 is 16 residues. The CDR3 protein is CASSPERLAGVETQYF. The CDR3 nucleotides are TGTGCCAGCTCACCCGAGCGACTAGCGGGGGTCGAGACCCAGTACTTC.

The chain carries TRBV15 and TRBJ1-5, with 7 bases matching TRBD1. The CDR3 spans 14 residues. Per the germline V gene, CDR1 is LNHNV and CDR2 is YYDKDF (reference sequence). Germline trimming cut 6 bases from V and 3 bases from J; bases unmatched to any gene: 5. The CDR3 loop reads CATSPGQINQPQHF. CDR3 DNA sequence: TGTGCCACCAGTCCGGGACAGATCAATCAGCCCCAGCATTTT.